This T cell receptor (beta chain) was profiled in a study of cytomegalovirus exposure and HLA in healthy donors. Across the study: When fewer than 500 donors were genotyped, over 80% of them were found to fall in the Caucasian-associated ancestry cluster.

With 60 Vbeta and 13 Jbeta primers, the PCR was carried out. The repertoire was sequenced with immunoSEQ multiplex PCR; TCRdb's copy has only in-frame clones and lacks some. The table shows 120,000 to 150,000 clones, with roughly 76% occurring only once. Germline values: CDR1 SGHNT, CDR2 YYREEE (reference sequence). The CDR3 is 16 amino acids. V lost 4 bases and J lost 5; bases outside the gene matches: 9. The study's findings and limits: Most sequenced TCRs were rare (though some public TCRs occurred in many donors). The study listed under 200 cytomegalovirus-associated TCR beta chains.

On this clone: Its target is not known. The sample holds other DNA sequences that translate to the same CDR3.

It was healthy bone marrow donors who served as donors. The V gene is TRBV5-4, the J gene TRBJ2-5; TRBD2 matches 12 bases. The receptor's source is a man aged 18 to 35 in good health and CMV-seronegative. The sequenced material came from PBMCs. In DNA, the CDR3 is TGTGCCAGCAGCGACGCGACTAGCGGGAGTGCGGAGACCCAGTACTTC. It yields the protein CASSDATSGSAETQYF.